One and the same sample provided the 19 T cell receptor beta chains below, sequenced in a study of shared clonotypes between healthy human individuals. Sequencing used immunoSEQ multiplex PCR; TCRdb keeps in-frame clones, though not all of them. The profile covers millions of clones, with more than 80% appearing a single time and approximately 0.4% taken by the ten largest. Sequencing used naive CD4+ T cells from PBMCs. Subset defined: CD45RA+ positively selected. The receptor source for this set is a man younger than 30 in good health. Some clones in this sample may be carry-over from other donors' samples.

The chain combines TRBV6-5 with TRBJ2-7, with D perhaps TRBD1 (5 bases). Between the trimmed V and J ends, which lost 2 bases and 0 bases, there was a span of 11 bases. This CDR3 contains 15 residues. CDR1 is MNHEY, CDR2 SVGAGI, per germline. The CDR3 loop is CASSYRQGDSYEQYF. The CDR3 DNA is TGTGCCAGCAGTTACAGGCAGGGTGACTCCTACGAGCAGTACTTC.

The chain has TRBV2 and TRBJ2-5; tentative D call: TRBD1 (5 bases). The J call is in doubt because the DNA end fits TRBJ2-7 better. The CDR3 has 12 residues. Germline loops: CDR1 SNHLY, CDR2 FYNNEI. CDR3 loop: CASGQGYYEQYF. DNA of the CDR3: TGTGCCAGCGGGCAGGGCTACTACGAGCAGTACTTC.

A single count supports this clone. The V call is TRBV7-2, the J call TRBJ2-7, with 7 bases fitting TRBD1. Germline trimming cut 0 bases from V and 7 bases from J; bases unmatched to any gene: 6. Germline loops: CDR1 SGHTA, CDR2 FQGNSA. The CDR3 totals 14 residues. The CDR3 here is CASSLAVRTGEQYF. The CDR3 DNA follows: TGTGCCAGCAGCTTAGCCGTCAGGACAGGTGAGCAGTACTTC.

V is TRBV28 and J is TRBJ1-2, with D possibly matching TRBD1 (6 bases). Germline CDR1 and CDR2: MDHEN and SYDVKM. The CDR3 contains 12 residues. V was shortened by 6 bases and J by 6 bases, with 11 bases between the two germline ends. The CDR3 sequence: CASRAKGDGYTF. The DNA of the CDR3 is TGTGCCAGCAGAGCTAAGGGGGATGGCTACACCTTC.

The chain has TRBV7-9 and TRBJ2-1; 7 nucleotides line up with TRBD2. The CDR3 contains 14 residues. Trimming cost V 6 bases and J 8 bases; bases outside gene matches: 10. The germline gives CDR1 SEHNR, CDR2 FQNEAQ (reference sequence). The CDR3 protein is CASSFGTTSDEQFF. Here the CDR3 DNA reads TGTGCCAGCAGTTTTGGGACTACCTCGGATGAGCAGTTCTTC.

This chain joins TRBV5-4 and TRBJ2-1; 10 bases fit TRBD1. The germline gives CDR1 SGHNT, CDR2 YYREEE (reference sequence). This CDR3 is built from 17 residues. The V gene end was trimmed by 4 bases and the J gene end by 6 bases; junction bases not matched to a gene: 13. CDR3 region: CASSQPKRDRGFNEQFF. The CDR3 coding sequence is TGTGCCAGCAGCCAACCTAAAAGGGACAGGGGTTTCAATGAGCAGTTCTTC.

J is TRBJ2-7 and V is TRBV19, with 10 bases identical to TRBD2. This CDR3 has 15 residues. Looked up from germline, CDR1 is LNHDA and CDR2 is SQIVND (reference sequence). Unmatched junction bases numbered 5, after V lost 4 bases and J lost 2 bases. The CDR3 loop is CASSKRTSGPYEQYF. The CDR3 DNA is TGTGCCAGTAGTAAACGGACTAGCGGTCCCTACGAGCAGTACTTC. The whole variable domain, remainder taken from reference TRBV19 and TRBJ2-7, is DGGITQSPKYLFRKEGQNVTLSCEQNLNHDAMYWYRQDPGQGLRLIYYSQIVNDFQKGDIAEGYSVSREKKESFPLTVTSAQKNPTAFYLCASSKRTSGPYEQYFGPGTRLTVT.

CDR3: CASSRTPSGNTIYF. CDR3 sequence (DNA): TGTGCCAGCAGTCGGACTCCGTCTGGAAACACCATATATTTT. The V and J genes are TRBV28 and TRBJ1-3; unclear D gene. The CDR3 consists of 14 residues. The V end lost 5 bases, the J end lost 1 base, and 9 bases lay between the germline ends. Germline CDR1 is MDHEN and CDR2 is SYDVKM. Complete variable domain (other parts from reference TRBV28 and TRBJ1-3): DVKVTQSSRYLVKRTGEKVFLECVQDMDHENMFWYRQDPGLGLRLIYFSYDVKMKEKGDIPEGYSVSREKKERFSLILESASTNQTSMYLCASSRTPSGNTIYFGEGSWLTVV.

The chain employs TRBV7-2 and TRBJ2-1; 11 bases are a match to TRBD2. CDR1 and CDR2 (germline): SGHTA, FQGNSA. The CDR3 is made up of 15 amino acids. The V segment lost 5 bases and the J segment 6 bases; nucleotides outside the gene matches: 6. The CDR3 region is CASSSLAGGLNEQFF. The CDR3 region has the DNA TGTGCCAGCAGCAGTCTAGCGGGAGGACTCAATGAGCAGTTCTTC.

The chain combines TRBV11-2 with TRBJ1-2; 8 bases are shared with TRBD1. V lost 3 bases and J lost 4; bases outside the gene matches: 13. The CDR3 covers 17 residues. Germline values: CDR1 SGHAT, CDR2 FQNNGV. The CDR3 loop is CASSFGQGYPPGYGYTF. In nucleotides, the CDR3 is TGTGCCAGCAGCTTCGGACAGGGTTATCCCCCCGGCTATGGCTACACCTTC.

V gene TRBV15 combines with J gene TRBJ1-1; TRBD1 agrees at 9 bases. The CDR3 runs 14 residues. Trimming took 4 bases from V and 10 from J; bases not matched to a gene: 10. The germline CDR1 and CDR2 sequences are LNHNV and YYDKDF (reference sequence). In DNA form, the CDR3 reads TGTGCCACCAGCACCCGGGACAGGGTAAATTTAGCTTTCTTT. Protein: CATSTRDRVNLAFF.

The chain employs TRBV9 and TRBJ2-3; 10 positions agree with TRBD2. CDR1 is SGDLS, CDR2 YYNGEE, per germline. This CDR3 has 15 amino acids. J lost 5 bases, V lost 0 bases, and 3 bases had no gene match. CDR3 residues: CASSVVVAGGDTQYF. Written as DNA, the CDR3 is TGTGCCAGCAGCGTAGTGGTAGCGGGAGGAGATACGCAGTATTTT.

The chain is built from TRBV7-9 and TRBJ1-2; D might be TRBD1 (5 bases). CDR3 size: 17 residues. Trimming took 2 bases from V and 2 from J, leaving 18 bases between them. The germline V gene encodes CDR1 SEHNR and CDR2 FQNEAQ (reference sequence). This CDR3 reads CASSLLLGDGRNYGYTF. For the CDR3, the DNA is TGTGCCAGCAGCTTACTCCTGGGGGACGGGCGAAACTATGGCTACACCTTC.

The V and J genes are TRBV28 and TRBJ2-2; D tentatively reads TRBD1 or TRBD2 (6 bases each). V was clipped by 2 bases and J by 1 base, with 11 bases between them. The CDR3 is 16 amino acids. CDR1 and CDR2 from the germline V gene are MDHEN and SYDVKM. CDR3 nucleotide sequence: TGTGCCAGCAGTTTAACAGGGACTCGGAACACCGGGGAGCTGTTTTTT. This encodes CASSLTGTRNTGELFF.

V is TRBV9 and J is TRBJ2-3; maybe TRBD1 (6 bases). V lost 2 bases and J 8 bases, leaving 15 bases between the germline ends. There are 14 residues in the CDR3. Germline CDR1 and CDR2: SGDLS and YYNGEE. The DNA for the CDR3 is TGTGCCAGCAGCGTCGGGTCAGGGGCAGGTACGCAGTATTTT. This codes for CASSVGSGAGTQYF.

The rearrangement links TRBV28 to TRBJ2-2, with 8 bases identical to TRBD1. The CDR3 has 15 amino acids. V lost 5 bases, J lost 0 bases, and 2 bases stayed unmatched. Per the germline V gene, CDR1 is MDHEN and CDR2 is SYDVKM. The DNA of the CDR3 is TGTGCCAGCAGTAAGACAGGGGCGAACACCGGGGAGCTGTTTTTT. Its protein product is CASSKTGANTGELFF.

The rearrangement links TRBV5-1 to TRBJ2-3; unclear D gene. The CDR3 covers 14 residues. Germline assignment: CDR1 SGHRS and CDR2 YFSETQ. V gave up 1 base and J gave up 0 bases, with 6 bases separating them. The CDR3 here is CASSLWVSTDTQYF. CDR3 in DNA: TGCGCCAGCAGCTTGTGGGTTAGCACAGATACGCAGTATTTT.

The chain recombines TRBV5-4 with TRBJ2-5; a possible D gene is TRBD1 (5 bases). The CDR3 contains 13 residues. CDR1 and CDR2 (germline): SGHNT, YYREEE (reference sequence). V was pared by 0 bases and J by 4 bases, with 7 bases between. The CDR3: CASSLGQRETQYF. In nucleotides, the CDR3 is TGTGCCAGCAGCTTGGGACAGCGAGAGACCCAGTACTTC. Full variable domain (missing parts from reference TRBV5-4 and TRBJ2-5): ETGVTQSPTHLIKTRGQQVTLRCSSQSGHNTVSWYQQALGQGPQFIFQYYREEENGRGNFPPRFSGLQFPNYSSELNVNALELDDSALYLCASSLGQRETQYFGPGTRLLVL.

This clone has a handful of counts. The gene calls are TRBV7-2 and TRBJ1-5; D ambiguous. The V gene's germline CDR1 is SGHTA and CDR2 FQGNSA. V was shortened by 4 bases and J by 7 bases, with 14 bases between the two germline ends. CDR3 size: 14 residues. As DNA, the CDR3 is TGTGCCAGCAGCTGGCGGGCCTCGGGACAGCCCCAGCATTTT. Encoded protein: CASSWRASGQPQHF.